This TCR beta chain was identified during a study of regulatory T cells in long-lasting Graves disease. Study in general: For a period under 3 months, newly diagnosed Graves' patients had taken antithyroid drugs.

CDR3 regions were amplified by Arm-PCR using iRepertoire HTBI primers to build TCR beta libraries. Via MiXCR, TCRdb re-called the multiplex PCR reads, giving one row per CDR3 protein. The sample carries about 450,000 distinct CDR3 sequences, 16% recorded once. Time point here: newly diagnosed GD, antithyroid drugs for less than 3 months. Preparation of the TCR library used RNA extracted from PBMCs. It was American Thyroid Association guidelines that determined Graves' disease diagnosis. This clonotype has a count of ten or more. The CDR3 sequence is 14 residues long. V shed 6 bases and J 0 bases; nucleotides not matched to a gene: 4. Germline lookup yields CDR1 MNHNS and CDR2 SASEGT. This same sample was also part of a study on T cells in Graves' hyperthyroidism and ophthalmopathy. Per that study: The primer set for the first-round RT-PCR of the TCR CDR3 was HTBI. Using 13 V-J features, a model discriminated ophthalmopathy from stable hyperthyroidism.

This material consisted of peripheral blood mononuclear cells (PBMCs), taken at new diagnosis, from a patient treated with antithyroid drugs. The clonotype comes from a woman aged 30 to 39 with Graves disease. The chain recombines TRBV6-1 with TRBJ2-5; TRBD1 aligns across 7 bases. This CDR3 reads CASSIGTDQETQYF. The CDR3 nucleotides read TGTGCCAGCAGCATTGGGACAGACCAAGAGACCCAGTACTTC.